This TCR beta chain was retrieved from a study of beta chain features in type 1 diabetes. Per donor, one heparinised blood draw averaged about 116 mL. Notes on this clone: Its antigen is currently unknown.

Reverse transcription of all isolated RNA meant that expressed TCRB transcripts were sequenced. Assay: immunoSEQ multiplex PCR; the TCRdb copy retains only in-frame clones and omits some. The table records some 270,000 clones, roughly 14% of them present only once. CDR1 is SGHTA and CDR2 is FQGNSA in the germline V gene. The CDR3 runs to 17 residues. After removal of 3 bases from V and 7 bases from J, the junction contained 8 bases not matched to a gene. Points from the study as a whole: HLA effects on TCRB rearrangement stayed unresolved here. People with Type 1 diabetes carried modestly yet significantly shorter TCRB CDR3s in all four CD4+ subsets. In the patient group, naive, central memory and Treg TCRB repertoires seemed more alike than in the healthy donor group.

This sequence joins TRBV7-2 and TRBJ2-2, with 13 bases that match TRBD2. The sequencing input was naive CD4+ T cells from blood. The sequence came from a woman between 40 and 50 years old in good health. CDR3 protein: CASSFELAGGRNGELFF. CDR3 coding DNA: TGTGCCAGCAGCTTCGAACTAGCGGGGGGGCGAAACGGGGAGCTGTTTTTT.